The T cell receptor beta chain described here comes from a study of shared clonotypes between healthy human individuals. As originally analysed: From ImmunoSEQ came sequences covering only the junction and carrying no quality scores, so filtering differed. The repertoire was sequenced with immunoSEQ multiplex PCR; TCRdb's copy has only in-frame clones and lacks some. The V and J calls and clone size are taken from that table; D and trimming were inferred from the DNA. Of about 2 million clones in the sample, 85% to 95% were seen once. General observations from the study: In contrast to clonotypes shared by all four donors, non-shared clonotypes had lower generation probabilities.

A remark on this clone: Its cognate antigen is unknown.

This receptor was taken from a man younger than 30 in good health. Specimen: naive CD4+ T cells sorted from blood. Subset specified: CD45RA+ positively selected.

DNA of the CDR3: TGTGCCAGCAGTATCGTGGTAGGGGAAAAACTGTTTTTT. Translating it yields CASSIVVGEKLFF. This chain connects TRBV27 to TRBJ1-4; no clear D. Germline CDR1 reads MNHEY; CDR2 reads SMNVEV (reference sequence). V was trimmed by 5 bases and J by 8 bases, leaving 12 bases between them. The CDR3 covers 13 residues.